This T cell receptor (beta chain) was sequenced during a study of PD-1 blockade in classical Hodgkin lymphoma (dated by TCRdb to between 2020 and 2021). At the level of the whole study: Nivolumab dosing was 3 mg/kg intravenously every 2 weeks, continuing until either disease progression or unacceptable toxicity. A peripheral blood immune signature of response to PD-1 blockade in classical Hodgkin lymphoma was defined using TCR beta sequencing and CyTOF. The paper as a whole reports these results and caveats: The study was restricted to a single clinical trial cohort, and the causes of repertoire differences, possibly disease activity or prior therapy, were left undefined. Patients starting nivolumab less than 1 year after ASCT had lower diversity and were excluded from later analyses to avoid confounding by immune reconstitution. By C4D1, a significant rise was seen in CD4+ TCR diversity but not in CD8+ TCR diversity (p=0.0027 vs p=0.16), and the rise was most apparent among complete responders (p=0.02). Among trial patients, those achieving complete response had baseline diversity similar to that of newly diagnosed patients, while diversity was significantly lower in partial responders and progressors. Baseline TCR diversity was reported as lower in newly diagnosed patients than in healthy donors, and lower still in relapsed/refractory patients.

Interpreted using the paper, the time point label stands for: cycle 4 day 1 (C4D1), after 6 weeks of nivolumab. Every trial patient had relapsed after autologous stem cell transplantation, and cohorts A, B and C differed in prior brentuximab vedotin exposure. The trial cohort was composed of approximately 60 patients with relapsed/refractory classical Hodgkin lymphoma, for whom complete response, partial response or progressive disease was recorded as best overall response. Single-agent nivolumab was administered to trial patients in the multi-cohort phase II CheckMate 205 trial. An independent review committee assessed best overall response by applying the 2007 International Working Group response criteria. Trial PBMCs were obtained immediately prior to nivolumab initiation (C1D1) and on therapy at cycle 2 day 1 and cycle 4 day 1. Peripheral blood was collected in 8 mL Vacutainer Cell Preparation Tubes, from which PBMCs were isolated by centrifugation and then cryopreserved.

Genomic DNA was isolated using the Qiagen DNeasy kit from unsorted PBMCs as well as from negatively selected CD4+ and CD8+ fractions. TCR beta CDR3 regions were amplified by immunoSEQ multiplex PCR using primers annealing to V and J segments. A synthetic immune receptor repertoire was used to minimize amplification bias, and any residual bias was removed computationally once sequencing was done. The published analysis was carried out like this. Repertoire diversity was quantified as the Shannon entropy index using custom Python scripts. Unsorted, CD4+ and CD8+ repertoires were analyzed separately, except in combined analyses where CD4+ and CD8+ sequences were merged in silico. A clone was considered expanded if an increase in frequency of at least 2-fold after treatment relative to C1D1 was found, and a pseudocount of 0.5 was applied to clones undetected at baseline. Clones with 0 or 1 copy at C1D1 were classified as singleton clones, and clones with 2 or more copies were classified as non-singleton clones. Clones expanded in unsorted samples were annotated as CD4+, CD8+ or unknown by matching protein sequences in sorted samples from the same patient. Wilcoxon tests on paired samples were used to test changes in diversity from C1D1 to C4D1. TCRdb took over this immuneACCESS table, retaining in-frame rearrangements with V and J assigned. Such tables are incomplete; in checked studies, under half of the missing clones stem from an unresolved V gene, and the remainder is unexplained. V and J calls and clone size are given by that table; D and trimming were obtained from the DNA. In this sample the table shows several thousand clones, approximately 86% of which occur a single time. The ten most abundant clones make up about 43% of the sample.

Including the terminal cysteine and phenylalanine, the CDR3 comprises 15 residues. The entry retains the CDR3 DNA only, 45 bases that are in frame from base 1. The germline V gene gives CDR1 as SGHDT and CDR2 as YYEEEE. The trim is 1 base for V and 2 bases for J, with a gap of 7 bases between the germline ends. Details on this clone: What antigen it recognizes has not been identified. No much larger clone exists at a distance of one base, and base qualities are not known.

This sequence uses TRBV5-6 and TRBJ2-6, with the D gene too uncertain to name. The source material was peripheral blood mononuclear cells (PBMCs), sampled before the fourth cycle of nivolumab. The clonotype originates from a human donor with classical Hodgkin lymphoma. CDR3 region: CASSLSGAGANVLTF. The sequenced DNA is TGTGCCAGCAGCTTGTCTGGGGCTGGGGCCAACGTCCTGACTTTC.